Listed below are T cell receptor beta chains from one sample, sequenced in a study of T-cell memory formation after mild COVID-19. Using its own MiXCR run on the 5' RACE reads, TCRdb lists one record per CDR3 protein. The table records under 300,000 distinct CDR3 sequences, roughly 17% of them present only once. The sample consisted of PBMCs or a T cell subset sorted from them (not recorded which). These receptor sequences come from a man younger than 35 who had mild COVID-19 (a few samples of this study predate the infection). Cell type and time point are not known. CDR3s include the opening cysteine and the closing phenylalanine or tryptophan. The D gene is left open where the match is weak. Rows may omit the clone size; those that give it use once, few, many or a size class.

V: TRBV5-1
J: TRBJ1-1
D: TRBD1
size: many
DNA: TGCGCCAGCAGCGCACAGGGGGCGATAGCTGAAGCTTTCTTT
CDR3: CASSAQGAIAEAFF

V: TRBV12-3/TRBV12-4
J: TRBJ2-1
D: NA
size: few
DNA: TGTGCCAGCTCGGGGCCCGAGCAGTTCTTC
CDR3: CASSGPEQFF

V: TRBV7-3
J: TRBJ1-1
D: NA
size: NA
DNA: TGTGCCAGCAGCTTAAAAGGGGTTCGAACTGAAGCTTTCTTT
CDR3: CASSLKGVRTEAFF

V: TRBV20-1
J: TRBJ1-2
D: NA
size: NA
DNA: TGCAGTGCTTTGACCCGGCCGGACGGCTACACCTTC
CDR3: CSALTRPDGYTF

V: TRBV29-1
J: TRBJ2-3
D: NA
size: few
DNA: TGCAGCGTTGAAGATCTGACAGATACGCAGTATTTT
CDR3: CSVEDLTDTQYF

V: TRBV9
J: TRBJ2-5
D: NA
size: few
DNA: TGTGCCAGCAGCGTAACACAGGGATCAAAGACCCAGTACTTC
CDR3: CASSVTQGSKTQYF

V: TRBV4-1
J: TRBJ2-3
D: NA
size: many
DNA: TGCGCCAGCAGCCCGACTTCGGATACGCAGTATTTT
CDR3: CASSPTSDTQYF

V: TRBV18
J: TRBJ1-5
D: NA
size: few
DNA: TGTGCCAGCTCACCACCGGGGGGTCAGAGCAATCAGCCCCAGCATTTT
CDR3: CASSPPGGQSNQPQHF

V: TRBV9
J: TRBJ2-3
D: NA
size: few
DNA: TGTGCCAGCAGCGTATATTTCACAGATACGCAGTATTTT
CDR3: CASSVYFTDTQYF

V: TRBV6-5
J: TRBJ1-1
D: NA
size: few
DNA: TGTGCCAGCAGACAATCGGGGACTCTACCGAAAGCTTTCTTT
CDR3: CASRQSGTLPKAFF

V: TRBV12-3/TRBV12-4
J: TRBJ2-2
D: TRBD1
size: few
DNA: TGTGCCAGCAGTTTAAGGAGGGGACAGGGGGCTGCCGGGGAGCTGTTTTTT
CDR3: CASSLRRGQGAAGELFF

V: TRBV7-2
J: TRBJ2-6
D: NA
size: NA
DNA: TGTGCCAGCAGCTTTACTGGGGCCAACGTCCTGACTTTC
CDR3: CASSFTGANVLTF

V: TRBV5-6
J: TRBJ1-2
D: NA
size: NA
DNA: TGTGCCAGCAGCTTGACGGGACCCCCCGGCTACACCTTC
CDR3: CASSLTGPPGYTF

V: TRBV24-1
J: TRBJ1-5
D: NA
size: few
DNA: TGTGCCACCAGTGAGCGGGACGGCTGGCAACAGCCCCAGCATTTT
CDR3: CATSERDGWQQPQHF

V: TRBV2
J: TRBJ1-5
D: NA
size: NA
DNA: TGTGCCAGCAGTAATGGACAGTCCAGCAATCAGCCCCAGCATTTT
CDR3: CASSNGQSSNQPQHF